This T cell receptor (beta chain) was recovered during a study of blood T cell repertoires in COVID-19. The overall study: COVID-19 samples from acute and convalescent phases originated in the United States, Italy and Spain. T cells, B-cell-depleted T cells, or PBMCs provided the cDNA or gDNA that served as material.

Original methodology: Reference gene primer amplification in the assay estimated nucleated cell counts. Measured with immunoSEQ multiplex PCR; TCRdb has only the in-frame clones, and not every one. V and J calls and clone size follow that table, whereas D and trimming were derived from the DNA. Here the sample spans around 250,000 clones, 70% to 90% being singletons. This clone was picked up one time. This CDR3 has 16 amino acids. Trimming shortened V by 4 bases and J by 5 bases, and 17 bases separated the two germline ends. CDR1 and CDR2 from the germline V gene are KGHSH and LQKENI. Sequencing was performed on peripheral blood. The source of this sequence is a woman between 70 and 85 years old with active or convalescent COVID-19. This chain links TRBV18 with TRBJ2-2, with D possibly matching TRBD1 (6 bases). CDR3 coding DNA: TGTGCCAGCTCACAAACAGGGACCGCTTTTACCGGGGAGCTGTTTTTT. As protein: CASSQTGTAFTGELFF.